This TCR beta chain was sequenced in a study of cytomegalovirus exposure and HLA in healthy donors. Primers: 60 Vbeta forward and 13 Jbeta reverse. TCRdb keeps only in-frame clones here, not all; method: immunoSEQ multiplex PCR. The sample consists of about 140,000 clones, 80% of them appearing once. Worth noting for this clone: At one end the junction does not follow the germline gene, possibly because of a read error.

Sample: PBMCs. The origin of this receptor is a man in his forties in good health and CMV-seropositive.

The CDR3 DNA is TGTGCTAGCAGCTTAACGGTGACAACGGAGCAGTTCTTC. Translation: CASSLTVTTEQFF. The chain recombines TRBV7-7 with TRBJ2-1; unclear D gene. CDR1 is SSHAT and CDR2 is FNYEAQ in the germline V gene (reference sequence). The CDR3 has 13 residues.